Below, 14 T cell receptor beta chains from the same sample are listed, as sequenced in a study of T cells in Graves' hyperthyroidism and ophthalmopathy. TCR beta CDR3 regions were amplified from RNA transcripts. HTBI primers were used for first-round RT-PCR of the TCR CDR3. TCRdb independently ran MiXCR on the multiplex PCR reads; one entry per CDR3 protein. The top ten clones hold around 11% of a sample with around 56,000 distinct CDR3 sequences, approximately 50% of them seen once. What was sequenced was blood. These receptors were collected from a young woman with Graves' ophthalmopathy.

CDR3 residues: CASQDRTSGVGDTQYF. The CDR3 region has the DNA TGCGCCAGCCAAGATCGGACTAGCGGAGTGGGGGATACGCAGTATTTT. The chain is built from TRBV10-2 and TRBJ2-3; 10 nucleotides line up with TRBD2. The trim removed 8 bases at V and 6 bases at J, leaving 14 bases unmatched. CDR1 and CDR2 (germline): WSHSY, SAAADI. The CDR3 is 16 residues long.

Ten or more counts support this clonotype. V gene TRBV13 combines with J gene TRBJ2-5; D possibly corresponds to TRBD1 (6 bases). The CDR3 extends over 14 amino acids. From germline, CDR1 is PRHDT and CDR2 FYEKMQ (reference sequence). Trimming removed 7 bases at V and 3 bases at J, with 15 bases between. The CDR3, as DNA: TGTGCCAGCATCACCCAAGGACAGAAAGAGACCCAGTACTTC. Encoded protein: CASITQGQKETQYF.

This clonotype was recorded many times. This chain connects TRBV2 to TRBJ1-4; D not certain. V lost 4 bases, J lost 0 bases, and 15 bases lay in between. The germline V gene encodes CDR1 SNHLY and CDR2 FYNNEI. The CDR3 spans 17 residues. In nucleotides, the CDR3 is TGTGCCAGCAGTGTCTCGGGTTATACCCCAACTAATGAAAAACTGTTTTTT. Its translation: CASSVSGYTPTNEKLFF.

A word on this clonotype: At one end the junction does not follow the germline gene, possibly because of a read error. The chain has TRBV9 and TRBJ1-3; D is uncertain. The CDR3 consists of 12 residues. The V gene's germline CDR1 is SGDLS and CDR2 YYNGEE. The CDR3 sequence is CASSGSGSTIYF. CDR3 DNA: TGTGCCAGCAGCGGCTCTGGAAGCACCATATATTTT.

The sample holds many counts of this clonotype. The chain recombines TRBV5-1 with TRBJ2-3; 9 nucleotides line up with TRBD2. Germline V gene sequence: CDR1 SGHRS, CDR2 YFSETQ. The trim removed 4 bases at V and 4 bases at J, leaving 7 bases unmatched. The CDR3 totals 15 residues. CDR3 amino acids: CASSQDLAGADTQYF. In DNA form, the CDR3 reads TGCGCCAGCAGCCAGGACTTAGCGGGGGCAGATACGCAGTATTTT.

There are a few counts of this clonotype. The rearrangement joins TRBV18 to TRBJ2-7, with TRBD2 identical over 10 bases. From germline, CDR1 is KGHSH and CDR2 LQKENI. The CDR3 consists of 16 residues. V lost 3 bases and J lost 4; bases outside the gene matches: 9. CDR3 protein: CASSPPGTSVLYEQYF. The CDR3 DNA is TGTGCCAGCTCACCCCCAGGGACTAGCGTGCTGTACGAGCAGTACTTC.

This chain uses TRBV29-1 with TRBJ1-2; TRBD1 is a possible D gene (5 bases). CDR3 length: 11 amino acids. Germline CDR1 is SQVTM and CDR2 is ANQGSEA. The V end was cut by 7 bases, the J end by 7 bases, with 13 bases between. The CDR3: CSAGGLTGYTF. The CDR3 coding sequence is TGCAGCGCCGGGGGATTGACTGGCTACACCTTC.

This clonotype was recorded many times. CDR3 coding DNA: TGCAGTGCTCCCGGATCAGGGGGCGCCGGCAATCAGCCCCAGCATTTT. It specifies CSAPGSGGAGNQPQHF. The chain has TRBV20-1 and TRBJ1-5; 8 bases are shared with TRBD1. Germline V gives CDR1 DFQATT, CDR2 SNEGSKA (reference sequence). The CDR3 covers 16 residues. V was clipped by 5 bases and J by 2 bases; unmatched bases: 11.

This clonotype was observed at least ten times. The CDR3 spells CASSPGQGRGYTF. CDR3 in DNA: TGTGCCAGCAGCCCGGGACAGGGGAGAGGCTACACCTTC. This chain uses TRBV3-1 with TRBJ1-2; 10 nucleotides match TRBD1. This CDR3 comprises 13 residues. Germline-derived CDR1 and CDR2 are LGHDT and YNNKEL (reference sequence). The ends lost 4 bases at V and 8 bases at J; junction bases unmatched: 4.

The sample holds many counts of this clonotype. Given a much more abundant clone one base away, this may be a read error. The chain has TRBV29-1 and TRBJ2-7; a weak D match, TRBD1 (5 bases). Germline assignment: CDR1 SQVTM and CDR2 ANQGSEA. The V gene lost 2 bases and the J gene lost 2 bases, with 10 bases spanning the gap. The CDR3 totals 13 residues. For the CDR3, the DNA is TGCAGCGTTGAACAGGGTGACGCCTACGAGCAGTACTTC. It yields the protein CSVEQGDAYEQYF.

The genes are TRBV19 and TRBJ2-7; tentatively, D is TRBD1 or TRBD2 (5 bases each). CDR1 LNHDA and CDR2 SQIVND come from the germline V gene (reference sequence). The length of the CDR3 is 13 residues. The ends were cut back, 6 bases at V and 2 bases at J, with 11 bases in the middle. CDR3 nucleotide sequence: TGTGCCAGTAGCCCGGGACGGACCTACGAGCAGTACTTC. Encoded protein: CASSPGRTYEQYF.

A remark on this clonotype: The germline gene is not matched at one end of the junction; a read error may be the cause. The genes are TRBV30 and TRBJ1-6; D perhaps matches TRBD1 (5 bases). The CDR3 consists of 16 residues. Germline V gives CDR1 GTSNPN, CDR2 SVGIG (reference sequence). CDR3 residues: CAWRRQRSIYNSPLRF. DNA of the CDR3: TGTGCCTGGAGGCGACAGCGATCGATTTATAATTCACCCCTCCGCTTT.

This clonotype has just a few counts. This sequence joins TRBV28 and TRBJ1-1, with 7 bases identical to TRBD1. The trim removed 5 bases at V and 1 base at J, leaving 7 bases unmatched. CDR1 and CDR2 (germline): MDHEN, SYDVKM. This CDR3 has 15 amino acids. CDR3 region: CASSRQGGRNTEAFF. DNA of the CDR3: TGTGCCAGCAGTCGACAGGGAGGGAGGAACACTGAAGCTTTCTTT.

This clonotype was counted ten times or more. This chain uses TRBV3-1 with TRBJ2-2; D is perhaps TRBD2 (5 bases). CDR1 and CDR2 from the germline V gene are LGHDT and YNNKEL (reference sequence). The CDR3 loop spans 13 amino acids. V dropped 8 bases and J dropped 2 bases, with 9 bases sitting between them. The CDR3 DNA sequence: TGTGCCAGCGAGACTATTAACACCGGGGAGCTGTTTTTT. Residues: CASETINTGELFF.